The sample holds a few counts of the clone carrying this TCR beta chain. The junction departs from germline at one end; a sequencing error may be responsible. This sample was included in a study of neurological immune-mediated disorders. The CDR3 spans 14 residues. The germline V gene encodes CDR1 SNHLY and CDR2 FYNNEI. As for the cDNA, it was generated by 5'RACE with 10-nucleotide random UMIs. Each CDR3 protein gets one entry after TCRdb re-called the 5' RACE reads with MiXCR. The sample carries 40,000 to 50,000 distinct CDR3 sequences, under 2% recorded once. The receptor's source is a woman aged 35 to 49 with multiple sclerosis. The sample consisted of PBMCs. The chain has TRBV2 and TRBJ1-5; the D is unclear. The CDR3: CASSEGRTLATQNF. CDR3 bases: TGTGCCAGCAGTGAAGGGCGGACGCTAGCGACCCAGAATTTT.